The rows below give T cell receptor beta chains drawn from one sample of a study of blood T cells in healthy people across ages. TCRdb reprocessed the 5' RACE reads via MiXCR and lists one record per CDR3 protein. The data show roughly 900,000 distinct CDR3 sequences, with approximately 49% seen just once and around an eighth held by the top ten. Sequenced: blood. Every receptor here comes from a young man in good health. The CDR3 runs from the conserved cysteine through the conserved F or W. The D gene is left open where the match is weak. Expanded clones are given a class, and other clones once, few, many or no size at all.

. TRBJ2-7 many TRBV25-1 TGTGCCAGCAGTGAGGGCGGATACGAGCAGTACTTC CASSEGGYEQYF
. TRBJ2-6 few TRBV12-3/TRBV12-4 TGTGCTAACCTCGGACAGTCTCTCTCTGGGGCCAACGTCCTGACTTTC CANLGQSLSGANVLTF
TRBD2 TRBJ2-1 . TRBV7-2 TGTGCCAGCAGCCGTGTCGCTAGCGGGGGTTACAATGAGCAGTTCTTC CASSRVASGGYNEQFF
. TRBJ1-4 . TRBV7-8 TGTGCCAGCAGCATCGGGCTGGCTAATGAAAAACTGTTTTTT CASSIGLANEKLFF
TRBD2 TRBJ2-3 . TRBV4-3 TGCGCCAGCAGCCAAGCAGACCTCGACGGGGGGAGGACGCAGTATTTT CASSQADLDGGRTQYF
. TRBJ2-7 few TRBV4-2 TGTGCCAGCAGCCCACTCGCGGATATTTACGAGCAGTACTTC CASSPLADIYEQYF
. TRBJ2-1 . TRBV6-2/TRBV6-3 TGTGCCAGCAGTTGGACGGGAAATAATGATAGGTTCTTC CASSWTGNNDRFF
. TRBJ1-4 . TRBV5-1 TGCGCCAGCAGCTCGGGTGCAGGGTCTAATGAAAAACTGTTTTTT CASSSGAGSNEKLFF
. TRBJ1-4 few TRBV7-9 TGTGCCACCAGCGTTAGTGAAAAACTGTTTTTT CATSVSEKLFF
. TRBJ1-5 few TRBV7-8 TGTGCCAGCAGCGCAGCGGGTGGAGGGGTGAGGTATCAGCCCCAGCATTTT CASSAAGGGVRYQPQHF
TRBD2 TRBJ2-2 . TRBV5-1 TGCGCCAGCAGACTAGCGGGGGGACAGAACACCGGGGAGCTGTTTTTT CASRLAGGQNTGELFF
. TRBJ2-3 few TRBV7-2 TGTGCCAGCAGCTTAGCGATTGGCGGGTCCGGCCTCCCAGATACGCAGTATTTT CASSLAIGGSGLPDTQYF
TRBD1 TRBJ2-1 . TRBV7-3 TGTGCCAGCAGCATACCGGGACAGGGTAATTACAATGAGCAGTTCTTC CASSIPGQGNYNEQFF
. TRBJ2-1 . TRBV5-1 TGCGCCAGCAGCTTGGAGGCCGGAAATTACAATGAGCAGTTCTTC CASSLEAGNYNEQFF
. TRBJ2-7 . TRBV20-1 TGCAGTGCTAGAGATTCGAATAGCGGAATCAGCTCCTACAATGAGCAGTACTTC CSARDSNSGISSYNEQYF
TRBD1 TRBJ2-7 few TRBV20-1 TGCAGTGCTAGAGCCGGGACAGGGATATCCTACGAGCAGTACTTC CSARAGTGISYEQYF
TRBD1 TRBJ1-2 . TRBV4-3 TGCGCCAGCAGCGGGCGACAGGGGCCTGATAACTATGGCTACACCTTC CASSGRQGPDNYGYTF
TRBD2 TRBJ2-5 . TRBV10-3 TGTGCCACCAAACTCCGGGGGGACCTTAGAGAGCAAGAGACCCAGTACTTC CATKLRGDLREQETQYF
TRBD1 TRBJ2-1 few TRBV5-1 TGCGCCAGCAGCCTGGACAGGTCGGAGTACAATGAGCAGTTCTTC CASSLDRSEYNEQFF
TRBD2 TRBJ2-3 . TRBV29-1 TGCAGCGGCCGATCTAGCGGGGCAGGGGATACGCAGTATTTT CSGRSSGAGDTQYF
. TRBJ2-3 few TRBV11-2 TGTGCCAGCAGCTTAGATGAGGATACGCAGTATTTT CASSLDEDTQYF
TRBD1 TRBJ1-5 . TRBV28 TGTGCCAGTTTAGGACAGGGCAATCAGCCCCAGCATTTT CASLGQGNQPQHF
TRBD2 TRBJ2-1 . TRBV5-1 TGCGCCAGCAGCTTGGTTTTAGCGGGGGGGTACAATGAGCAGTTCTTC CASSLVLAGGYNEQFF
. TRBJ1-4 . TRBV7-9 TGTGCCAGCAGCCGACAAACCCGGACGGCTGAAAAACTGTTTTTT CASSRQTRTAEKLFF
. TRBJ1-2 . TRBV10-3 TGTGCCATCAGTGATAGTAACGGCCCTAACTATGGCTACACCTTC CAISDSNGPNYGYTF
. TRBJ1-5 . TRBV20-1 TGCAGTGCCCTCGGGGATCAGCCCCAGCATTTT CSALGDQPQHF
TRBD2 TRBJ2-2 . TRBV10-3 TGTGCCATCAGGAAAAGCGGGGATTTGAACACCGGGGAGCTGTTTTTT CAIRKSGDLNTGELFF
TRBD1 TRBJ1-4 . TRBV27 TGTGCCAGCAGTCTTAGGGGACAGGGCACTGAAAAACTGTTTTTT CASSLRGQGTEKLFF
TRBD1 TRBJ2-7 few TRBV28 TGTGCCAGCAGGGGGACAGGTTCTCGGGAGCAGTACTTC CASRGTGSREQYF
. TRBJ1-5 once TRBV24-1 TGTGCCACCAGTGGAAGCAATCAGCCCCAGCATTTT CATSGSNQPQHF
TRBD1 TRBJ2-7 few TRBV6-5 TGTGCCAGCAGTTACACCATGCAGGGGGTCTCCTACGAGCAGTACTTC CASSYTMQGVSYEQYF
TRBD2 TRBJ2-3 . TRBV29-1 TGCAGCGTCTGTTGGGAGGGTCCCTTGTACACAGATACGCAGTATTTT CSVCWEGPLYTDTQYF
. TRBJ2-5 . TRBV10-3 TGTGCCATCGCCCCGGGGGCAGAGCAAGAGACCCAGTACTTC CAIAPGAEQETQYF
TRBD1 TRBJ1-2 few TRBV28 TGTGCCAGCAGTTCTTTCCCCCGGACAGGGCATGGCTACACCTTC CASSSFPRTGHGYTF
. TRBJ2-3 few TRBV4-3 TGCGCCAGCAGCCAAAGTCCACTATCCACAGATACGCAGTATTTT CASSQSPLSTDTQYF
. TRBJ2-1 few TRBV20-1 TGCAGTGGTTTAAGGGGGGTCTACAATGAGCAGTTCTTC CSGLRGVYNEQFF
. TRBJ2-5 . TRBV20-1 TGCAGTTTTGAACTAAGGGAGACCCAGTACTTC CSFELRETQYF